One sample yielded the 11 T cell receptor beta chains listed below, sequenced in a study of T cell responses to AZD1222 COVID-19 vaccine (dated by TCRdb to the early 2020s). According to the study, the label for this sample's time point signals: about 28 days (+/-7) after the second vaccine dose. The intended sense of this specimen's treatment or condition label: meningococcal conjugate vaccine given as trial control. The library was obtained by the immunoSEQ multiplex PCR assay. TCRdb limited this immuneACCESS table to in-frame rearrangements with V and J called. A share of clones is missing; checked studies link under half to unresolved V genes, and the rest is unexplained. The sample data list about 190,000 clones, and over 85% of these were observed just once. About 3.5% of the sample is taken by the ten largest. Sequenced here: peripheral blood, sampled 28 days after the second dose of the MenACWY control vaccine. Receptors originate from an adult who received the MenACWY meningococcal vaccine as a control.

The V call is TRBV14, the J call TRBJ2-7; D may be TRBD2 (6 bases). With 1 base removed from V and 13 bases from J, the gap between germline ends came to 17 bases. The CDR3 contains 13 residues. CDR1 is SGHDN and CDR2 is FVKESK in the germline V gene. CDR3 in DNA: TGTGCCAGCAGCCAAGCATACGGGGGTCCGTTATACTTC. Residues: CASSQAYGGPLYF.

This chain uses TRBV19 with TRBJ2-3; no definite D call. The CDR3 totals 11 residues. From germline, CDR1 is LNHDA and CDR2 SQIVND (reference sequence). V was clipped by 8 bases and J by 2 bases, with 5 bases between them. CDR3 in amino acids: CASGHTDTQYF. The CDR3 nucleotides are TGTGCCAGTGGCCACACAGATACGCAGTATTTT. Looking up the rest from reference TRBV19 and TRBJ2-3 gives the full variable domain: DGGITQSPKYLFRKEGQNVTLSCEQNLNHDAMYWYRQDPGQGLRLIYYSQIVNDFQKGDIAEGYSVSREKKESFPLTVTSAQKNPTAFYLCASGHTDTQYFGPGTRLTVL.

The rearrangement joins TRBV9 to TRBJ2-5; 7 bases map to TRBD1. The CDR3 extends over 14 amino acids. The J segment lost 2 bases and the V segment lost 0 bases, leaving 1 base of the junction unmatched. CDR1 and CDR2 from the germline V gene are SGDLS and YYNGEE. The CDR3 spells CASSVGQGQETQYF. CDR3 sequence (DNA): TGTGCCAGCAGCGTAGGACAGGGACAAGAGACCCAGTACTTC.

The sample holds a few counts of this clone. The gene calls are TRBV18 and TRBJ2-7; D uncertain. Trimming took 3 bases from V and 4 from J, leaving 10 bases between them. This CDR3 has 13 residues. CDR1 is KGHSH and CDR2 is LQKENI in the germline V gene. The CDR3 is CASSPARSYEQYF. Written as DNA, the CDR3 is TGTGCCAGCTCACCGGCCAGATCTTACGAGCAGTACTTC.

The rearrangement joins TRBV9 to TRBJ2-5; D is possibly TRBD1 (6 bases). The CDR3 is made up of 14 amino acids. Trimming took off 4 bases at V and 0 bases at J, with 10 bases between the two ends. CDR1 SGDLS and CDR2 YYNGEE come from the germline V gene. Here the CDR3 reads CASSPTGYQETQYF. CDR3 nucleotide sequence: TGTGCCAGCAGCCCTACAGGGTACCAAGAGACCCAGTACTTC.

On this clone: This CDR3 is also generated by other DNA sequences in the sample. The V and J genes are TRBV5-1 and TRBJ1-1, with D unclear. The CDR3 is 13 residues long. Trimming left V 2 bases short and J 2 bases short, with 7 bases between. The germline gives CDR1 SGHRS, CDR2 YFSETQ. The CDR3 reads CASSLEGNTEAFF. As DNA, the CDR3 is TGCGCCAGCAGCTTAGAGGGTAACACTGAAGCTTTCTTT. Looking up the rest from reference TRBV5-1 and TRBJ1-1 gives the full variable domain: KAGVTQTPRYLIKTRGQQVTLSCSPISGHRSVSWYQQTPGQGLQFLFEYFSETQRNKGNFPGRFSGRQFSNSRSEMNVSTLELGDSALYLCASSLEGNTEAFFGQGTRLTVV.

This chain connects TRBV14 to TRBJ1-1; the match to TRBD1 covers 8 bases. V lost 4 bases, J lost 0 bases, and 22 bases stayed unmatched. The CDR3 loop spans 21 amino acids. Germline V gene lookup returns CDR1 SGHDN and CDR2 FVKESK. CDR3 bases: TGTGCCAGCAGCCGTAGGGGGACAGGTACGAACCGAGACCTTTTGAACACTGAAGCTTTCTTT. Translated: CASSRRGTGTNRDLLNTEAFF.

V gene TRBV27 combines with J gene TRBJ2-1, with 8 nucleotides matching TRBD2. Germline loops: CDR1 MNHEY, CDR2 SMNVEV (reference sequence). The CDR3 consists of 15 residues. Trimming at V came to 7 bases and at J to 4 bases, leaving 9 bases not matched to a gene. CDR3 residues: CASMNAGGSYNEQFF. DNA for the CDR3: TGTGCCAGCATGAACGCGGGAGGCTCTTACAATGAGCAGTTCTTC.

The V call is TRBV10-3, the J call TRBJ1-1; 8 nucleotides agree with TRBD1. CDR1 is ENHRY, CDR2 SYGVKD, per germline. The CDR3 totals 13 residues. Germline trimming cut 8 bases from V and 6 bases from J; bases unmatched to any gene: 8. The CDR3 DNA follows: TGTGCCATCGGGGACAGGCAGAGCGCTGAAGCTTTCTTT. Amino acid sequence: CAIGDRQSAEAFF.

The chain employs TRBV7-6 and TRBJ2-3, with TRBD2 matching 11 bases. Germline V CDR1 and CDR2: SGHVS, FNYEAQ. There are 19 residues in the CDR3. V shed 1 base, J shed 6 bases, and the junction held 15 bases outside the gene matches. The CDR3 DNA is TGTGCCAGCAGCTTAGGAGTTCCGGCTAGCGGGAGGTTTTCCGATACGCAGTATTTT. Its translation is CASSLGVPASGRFSDTQYF.

The rearrangement uses TRBV5-4 and TRBJ2-5, with 11 bases matching TRBD2. V gave up 0 bases and J gave up 2 bases; unmatched junction bases: 3. The germline V gene has CDR1 SGHNT and CDR2 YYREEE (reference sequence). CDR3 length: 16 amino acids. This CDR3 is CASSLGPSGGQETQYF. The CDR3 nucleotides read TGTGCCAGCAGCTTGGGCCCTAGCGGGGGGCAAGAGACCCAGTACTTC.